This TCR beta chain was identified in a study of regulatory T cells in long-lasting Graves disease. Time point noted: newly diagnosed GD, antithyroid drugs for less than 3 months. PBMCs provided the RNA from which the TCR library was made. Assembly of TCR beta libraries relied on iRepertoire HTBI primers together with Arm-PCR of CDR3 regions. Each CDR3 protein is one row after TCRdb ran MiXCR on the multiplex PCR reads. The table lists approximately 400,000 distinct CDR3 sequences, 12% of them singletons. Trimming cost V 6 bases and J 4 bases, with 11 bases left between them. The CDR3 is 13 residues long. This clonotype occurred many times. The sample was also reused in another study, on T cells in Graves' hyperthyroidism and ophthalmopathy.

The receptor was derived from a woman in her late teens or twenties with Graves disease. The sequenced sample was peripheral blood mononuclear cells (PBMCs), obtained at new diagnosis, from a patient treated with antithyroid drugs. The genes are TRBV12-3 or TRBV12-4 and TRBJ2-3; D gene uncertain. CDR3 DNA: TGTGCCAGCAGCTGGATACCCGCAGATACGCAGTATTTT. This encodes CASSWIPADTQYF.